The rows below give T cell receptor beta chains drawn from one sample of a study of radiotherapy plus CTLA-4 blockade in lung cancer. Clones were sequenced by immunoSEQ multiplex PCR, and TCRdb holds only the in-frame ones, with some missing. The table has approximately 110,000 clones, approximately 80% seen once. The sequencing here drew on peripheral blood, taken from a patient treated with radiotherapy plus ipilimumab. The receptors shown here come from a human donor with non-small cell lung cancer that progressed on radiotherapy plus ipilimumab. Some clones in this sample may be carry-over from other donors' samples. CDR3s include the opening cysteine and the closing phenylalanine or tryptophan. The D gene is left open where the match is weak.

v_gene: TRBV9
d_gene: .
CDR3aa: CASSVASAADFPGANVLTF

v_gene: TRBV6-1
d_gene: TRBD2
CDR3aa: CASSEFGLAGADEQYF

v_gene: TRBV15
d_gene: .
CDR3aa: CATSRGVGGWETQYF

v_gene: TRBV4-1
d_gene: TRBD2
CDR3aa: CASSGLAGDLVGPYF

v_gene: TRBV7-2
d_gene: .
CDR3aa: CASSLVQYRGGVGYTF

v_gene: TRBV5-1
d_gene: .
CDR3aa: CASSWRQDQETQYF

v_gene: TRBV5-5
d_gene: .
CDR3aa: CASSLSHDSSYEQYF

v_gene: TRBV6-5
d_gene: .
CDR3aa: CASSEGRDTEAFF

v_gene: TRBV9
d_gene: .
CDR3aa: CASSPAGANEKLFF

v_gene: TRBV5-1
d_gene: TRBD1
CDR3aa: CASNLEPGQGRTEQYF

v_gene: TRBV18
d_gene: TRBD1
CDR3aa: CASSPDRGYYGYTF

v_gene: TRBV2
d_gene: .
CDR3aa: CASSDRADGYTF

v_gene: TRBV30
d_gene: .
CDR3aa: CAWRLFLSGQQNEKLFF

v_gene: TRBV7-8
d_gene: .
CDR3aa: CASSLEGFVSNYGYTF

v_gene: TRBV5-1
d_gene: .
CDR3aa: CASSLESAETQYF

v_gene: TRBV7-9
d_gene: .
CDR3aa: CASSLDGVGSPLHF

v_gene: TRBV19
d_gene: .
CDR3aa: CASSRTGGSNQPQHF

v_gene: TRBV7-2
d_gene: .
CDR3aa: CASSLVRPGSNTGELFF

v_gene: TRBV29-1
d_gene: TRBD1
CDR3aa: CSVGAGTGGRGGYTF

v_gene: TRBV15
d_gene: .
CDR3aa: CTTSVDSRHQPQHF

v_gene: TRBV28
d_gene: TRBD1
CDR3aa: CASSRTGRSGNTIYF

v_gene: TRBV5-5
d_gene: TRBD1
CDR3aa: CASSFQQGNYGYTF

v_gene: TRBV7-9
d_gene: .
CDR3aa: CASREQLDTQYF

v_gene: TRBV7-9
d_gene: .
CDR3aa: CASNLWGQPQHF

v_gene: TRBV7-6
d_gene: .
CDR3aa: CASSLSASYEQYF

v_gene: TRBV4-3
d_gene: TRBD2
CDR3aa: CASSQAGGADTQYF

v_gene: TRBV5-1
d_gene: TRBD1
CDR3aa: CASSIQQGAYNEQFF

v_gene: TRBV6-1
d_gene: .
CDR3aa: CASSEGKEGYTF

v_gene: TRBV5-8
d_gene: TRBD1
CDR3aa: CASSPRAGGNPGELFF

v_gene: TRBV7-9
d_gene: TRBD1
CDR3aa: CASSSDRVKNIQYF

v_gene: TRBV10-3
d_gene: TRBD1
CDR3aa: CATASLIGTGGYGYTF

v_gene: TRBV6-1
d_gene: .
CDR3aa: CASSTGRDQPQHF

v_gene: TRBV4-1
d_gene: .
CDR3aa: CASSQGGWSYNEQFF

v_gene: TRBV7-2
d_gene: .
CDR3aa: CASSLARQSAEHF

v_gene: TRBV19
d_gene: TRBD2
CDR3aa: CASSPWTSGALGEQFF

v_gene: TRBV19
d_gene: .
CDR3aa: CASSSVGELFF

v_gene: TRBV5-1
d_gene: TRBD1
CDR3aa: CASSLGTASGNTIYF

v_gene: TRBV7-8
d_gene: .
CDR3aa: CASTQGPGTDTQYF

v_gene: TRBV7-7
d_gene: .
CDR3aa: CASSPWKGNTEAFF

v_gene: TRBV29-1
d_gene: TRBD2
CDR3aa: CSAQRGVADTQYF

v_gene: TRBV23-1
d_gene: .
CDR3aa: CASSQSSGDQFSQPQHF

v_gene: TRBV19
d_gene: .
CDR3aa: CASRPPGYHQPQHF

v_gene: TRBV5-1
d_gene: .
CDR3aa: CASSLAGCQNSPLHF

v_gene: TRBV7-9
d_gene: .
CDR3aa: CASRKEGPSYEQYF

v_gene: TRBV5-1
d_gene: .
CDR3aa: CASSIDQDSPLHF

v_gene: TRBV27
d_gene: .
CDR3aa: CASSDLGAAGGSPLHF

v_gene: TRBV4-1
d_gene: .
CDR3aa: CASSQEAQVGTQYF

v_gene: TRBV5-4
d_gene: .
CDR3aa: CASSLGTGISGNTIYF

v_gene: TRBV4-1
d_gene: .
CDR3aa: CASSLPLGQNTEAFF

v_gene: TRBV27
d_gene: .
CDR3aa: CASSLRTSSGWTQYF